Sequencing of this TCR beta chain was carried out in a study of siplizumab effects on memory and regulatory T cells. CDR1 SQVTM and CDR2 ANQGSEA come from the germline V gene. The CDR3 consists of 12 residues. V lost 5 bases and J lost 3, with 11 bases in between. Profiled with immunoSEQ multiplex PCR; TCRdb holds only in-frame clones, not every one. In the table there are 94,000 or so clones, approximately 93% of which are singletons. This chain connects TRBV29-1 to TRBJ2-7; D is possibly TRBD2 (5 bases). Material for sequencing was CD8+ T cells sorted from blood. This receptor was identified in a human donor in good health. The CDR3 DNA sequence: TGCAGCGTTTCCCCGGGGTACTACGAGCAGTACTTC. Translated: CSVSPGYYEQYF.